The 29 T cell receptor beta chains listed next were all sequenced from one sample in a study of identical twins. TCRdb re-derived calls from the 5' RACE reads in MiXCR, one entry per CDR3 protein. The sample includes about 470,000 distinct CDR3 sequences, approximately 24% seen only once; the top ten take around 3%. A further study also used this sample, focusing on T cells expressing NK-cell markers.

Input material: CD4+ T cells sorted from blood. These receptors originate from a young woman in good health.

This rearrangement joins TRBV24-1 to TRBJ2-1; the D is unclear. Germline V gives CDR1 KGHDR, CDR2 SFDVKD. V shed 2 bases and J shed 6 bases, with 7 bases lying between them. The CDR3 is 13 amino acids. DNA for the CDR3: TGTGCCACCAGTGATTACTACCTCAATGAGCAGTTCTTC. This codes for CATSDYYLNEQFF.

The gene calls are TRBV20-1 and TRBJ2-3; either TRBD1 or TRBD2 may fit D (5 bases each). The germline V gene has CDR1 DFQATT and CDR2 SNEGSKA (reference sequence). Trimming removed 6 bases from V and 2 bases from J, with 21 bases in between. This CDR3 is 16 amino acids long. CDR3 loop: CSARRDLEINTDTQYF. The CDR3 DNA reads as TGCAGTGCCCGCCGGGACCTAGAGATTAACACAGATACGCAGTATTTT.

The V call is TRBV29-1, the J call TRBJ2-5, with a possible D match to TRBD2 (6 bases). The germline V gene encodes CDR1 SQVTM and CDR2 ANQGSEA. With 5 bases removed from V and 5 bases from J, the gap between germline ends came to 12 bases. The CDR3 sequence is 12 residues long. The CDR3 region is CSVLDGGETQYF. CDR3 sequence (DNA): TGCAGCGTTCTAGACGGGGGTGAGACCCAGTACTTC.

The CDR3 reads CASKKGQGNTEAFF. Written as DNA, the CDR3 is TGTGCCAGCAAAAAGGGACAGGGAAATACTGAAGCTTTCTTT. The chain joins TRBV11-3 to TRBJ1-1; TRBD1 matches 9 bases. CDR1 and CDR2 (germline): SGHNT, YENEEA. This CDR3 spans 14 amino acids. Losses at the gene ends were 7 bases for V and 5 bases for J; bases not matched to a gene: 8. The full variable domain, rest sourced from reference TRBV11-3 and TRBJ1-1, is EAGVVQSPRYKIIEKKQPVAFWCNPISGHNTLYWYLQNLGQGPELLIRYENEEAVDDSQLPKDRFSAERLKGVDSTLKIQPAELGDSAVYLCASKKGQGNTEAFFGQGTRLTVV.

There are a few counts of this clonotype. The chain combines TRBV4-2 with TRBJ2-2, with 10 bases identical to TRBD2. Germline V CDR1 and CDR2: LGHNA, YNFKEQ. This CDR3 has 17 amino acids. V shed 4 bases, J shed 1 base, and the junction held 6 bases outside the gene matches. The CDR3 loop reads CASSPLAGGMNTGELFF. The CDR3 coding sequence is TGTGCCAGCAGCCCGTTAGCGGGGGGCATGAACACCGGGGAGCTGTTTTTT.

The V gene is TRBV7-7, the J gene TRBJ1-6; no firm D call. Germline V CDR1 and CDR2: SSHAT, FNYEAQ (reference sequence). The length of the CDR3 is 14 residues. V was clipped by 5 bases and J by 10 bases, with 15 bases between them. The CDR3 here is CASSLDPFGSPLHF. The CDR3 DNA is TGTGCCAGCAGCCTGGACCCCTTCGGGTCACCCCTCCACTTT.

The rearrangement joins TRBV2 to TRBJ2-5; 9 nucleotides align to TRBD2. CDR3 size: 15 residues. Germline V gives CDR1 SNHLY, CDR2 FYNNEI. Trimming at V came to 6 bases and at J to 1 base, leaving 6 bases not matched to a gene. The CDR3, as DNA: TGTGCCAGCAGATCGGCTAGCGGGATCCAAGAGACCCAGTACTTC. Translated, it gives CASRSASGIQETQYF.

About this clonotype itself: The junction and the germline gene differ at one end; a read error may be behind it. The chain employs TRBV7-9 and TRBJ1-3; 9 bases are shared with TRBD1. The germline V gene encodes CDR1 SEHNR and CDR2 FQNEAQ (reference sequence). The CDR3 runs 13 residues. The CDR3 nucleotides are TGTGCCAGCAGCACACTCCTTCGGAGGGACAGGGCCTTT. Its protein product is CASSTLLRRDRAF.

A few counts support this clonotype. V usage is TRBV6-2 or TRBV6-3 and J usage is TRBJ2-6; D is unclear. The CDR3 loop spans 13 amino acids. V shed 8 bases and J shed 0 bases, with 5 bases lying between them. Germline-derived CDR1 and CDR2 are MNHEY and SVGEGT. This CDR3 is CASLGSGANVLTF. The CDR3 DNA is TGTGCCAGCTTGGGCTCTGGGGCCAACGTCCTGACTTTC.

The rearrangement joins TRBV12-3 or TRBV12-4 to TRBJ1-3; D gene unclear. Trimming removed 6 bases from V and 1 base from J, with 7 bases in between. This CDR3 contains 13 residues. The CDR3 protein is CASSSNSGNTIYF. DNA of the CDR3: TGTGCCAGCAGCTCTAATTCTGGAAACACCATATATTTT.

This chain joins TRBV29-1 and TRBJ1-2, with no clear D. V was pared by 2 bases and J by 0 bases, with 4 bases between. This CDR3 has 12 amino acids. Germline assignment: CDR1 SQVTM and CDR2 ANQGSEA. CDR3 nucleotide sequence: TGCAGCGTTGAACCGGCTAACTATGGCTACACCTTC. Protein: CSVEPANYGYTF.

The chain joins TRBV7-2 to TRBJ2-5; 7 nucleotides match TRBD1. The CDR3 is 13 amino acids. The ends lost 7 bases at V and 4 bases at J; junction bases unmatched: 6. CDR1 is SGHTA, CDR2 FQGNSA, per germline. DNA for the CDR3: TGTGCCAGCACCAAGACAGGGAGAGAGACCCAGTACTTC. Translating it yields CASTKTGRETQYF.

This clonotype has more than one count but fewer than ten. The V gene is TRBV5-1, the J gene TRBJ1-1; no firm D call. The CDR3 sequence is 12 residues long. Trimming shortened V by 7 bases and J by 1 base, and 8 bases separated the two germline ends. Germline V gene data show CDR1 as SGHRS and CDR2 as YFSETQ. DNA for the CDR3: TGCGCCAGCGGACGGTCGAACACTGAAGCTTTCTTT. Protein product: CASGRSNTEAFF.

This clonotype was detected only a few times. The chain couples TRBV20-1 to TRBJ1-5; unclear D gene. Trimming pared 4 bases from V and 1 base from J, leaving 8 bases between. The CDR3 extends over 13 amino acids. The germline V gene has CDR1 DFQATT and CDR2 SNEGSKA (reference sequence). DNA of the CDR3: TGCAGTGCTAACGAAGACAGCAATCAGCCCCAGCATTTT. The encoded protein is CSANEDSNQPQHF.

This clonotype was seen many times. In DNA form, the CDR3 reads TGTGCCAGCACGACTAGCGCGGACGGGGAGCTGTTTTTT. Amino acid sequence: CASTTSADGELFF. The J gene is TRBJ2-2, the V gene TRBV12-3 or TRBV12-4, with 8 bases aligning to TRBD2. This CDR3 has 13 amino acids. The trim removed 7 bases at V and 7 bases at J, leaving 5 bases unmatched.

This clonotype was counted a few times. J is TRBJ2-1 and V is TRBV6-1; 13 nucleotides agree with TRBD2. Germline values: CDR1 MNHNS, CDR2 SASEGT. The CDR3 has 14 amino acids. V shed 7 bases and J 7 bases; nucleotides not matched to a gene: 4. The CDR3 DNA reads TGTGCCAGCACCCAGGGACTAGCGGGAAATGAGCAGTTCTTC. Translating it yields CASTQGLAGNEQFF.

This chain links TRBV6-1 with TRBJ2-1; 7 bases match TRBD1. The CDR3 is made up of 16 amino acids. CDR1 and CDR2 (germline): MNHNS, SASEGT. V lost 5 bases to trimming and J lost 1 base; unmatched junction nucleotides: 8. CDR3 protein: CASSIHRGLSYNEQFF. The CDR3, as DNA: TGTGCCAGCAGTATCCACAGGGGCCTTTCCTACAATGAGCAGTTCTTC.

V gene TRBV9 combines with J gene TRBJ1-2; D is uncertain. CDR3 length: 14 residues. The germline CDR1 and CDR2 sequences are SGDLS and YYNGEE. V lost 6 bases, J lost 3 bases, and 15 bases lay in between. The CDR3 spells CASTRDPGHYGYTF. DNA of the CDR3: TGTGCCAGCACCCGAGACCCGGGTCACTATGGCTACACCTTC.

This clonotype was detected a few times. The rearrangement joins TRBV15 to TRBJ2-4, with D uncertain. In germline, CDR1 is LNHNV, CDR2 YYDKDF (reference sequence). CDR3 size: 14 residues. Trimming left V 5 bases short and J 0 bases short, with 8 bases between. CDR3 DNA sequence: TGTGCCACCAGCGAGGACCTAGCCAAAAACATTCAGTACTTC. Residues: CATSEDLAKNIQYF.

This clonotype was detected a few times. V gene TRBV12-3 or TRBV12-4 combines with J gene TRBJ1-3; D not certain. V was shortened by 3 bases and J by 4 bases, with 10 bases between the two germline ends. The CDR3 covers 14 residues. The CDR3 nucleotides are TGTGCCAGCAGTTTGAGAGGATCCGGAAACACCATATATTTT. The encoded protein is CASSLRGSGNTIYF.

The chain employs TRBV12-3 or TRBV12-4 and TRBJ1-2; D gene uncertain. The CDR3 length is 14 residues. V dropped 1 base and J dropped 4 bases, with 10 bases sitting between them. CDR3 sequence (DNA): TGTGCCAGCAGTTTAGGCCGGGTCAGCTATGGCTACACCTTC. Its protein is CASSLGRVSYGYTF.

This rearrangement joins TRBV20-1 to TRBJ1-2; D might be TRBD1 (5 bases). The CDR3 is 13 residues long. V gave up 6 bases and J gave up 5 bases, with 16 bases separating them. In germline, CDR1 is DFQATT, CDR2 SNEGSKA (reference sequence). The chain's CDR3 is CSATSGDEYGYTF. The CDR3 nucleotides are TGCAGTGCCACCTCGGGGGATGAGTATGGCTACACCTTC.

This chain connects TRBV20-1 to TRBJ2-1; D might be TRBD2 (6 bases). The CDR3 is made up of 13 amino acids. Trimming pared 3 bases from V and 5 bases from J, leaving 11 bases between. Germline CDR1 DFQATT, CDR2 SNEGSKA (reference sequence). CDR3 residues: CSASSSVNNEQFF. The CDR3 DNA sequence: TGCAGTGCTAGTTCTAGCGTAAACAATGAGCAGTTCTTC.

The chain uses TRBV12-3 or TRBV12-4 and TRBJ1-6, with a weak D call TRBD1 (6 bases). V was trimmed by 6 bases and J by 9 bases, leaving 15 bases between them. The CDR3 contains 14 residues. The CDR3 nucleotides are TGTGCCAGCAGCCGCCGACAGGCGGGTTCACCCCTCCACTTT. Protein: CASSRRQAGSPLHF.

The chain carries TRBV20-1 and TRBJ2-5; D may be TRBD1 (6 bases). Looked up from germline, CDR1 is DFQATT and CDR2 is SNEGSKA (reference sequence). V dropped 5 bases and J dropped 6 bases, with 13 bases sitting between them. CDR3 length: 12 amino acids. The CDR3 DNA reads as TGCAGTGCTTACGACAGGAAGCAGACCCAGTACTTC. Protein: CSAYDRKQTQYF.

The chain couples TRBV5-4 to TRBJ2-2; 11 nucleotides align to TRBD2. The CDR3 is 15 amino acids. Trimming took 4 bases from V and 3 from J; bases not matched to a gene: 2. Germline CDR1 is SGHNT and CDR2 is YYREEE (reference sequence). CDR3 amino acids: CASSVLAGDTGELFF. The CDR3 DNA reads TGTGCCAGCAGCGTACTAGCGGGAGACACCGGGGAGCTGTTTTTT.

This clonotype was recorded once. The chain recombines TRBV5-6 with TRBJ1-1; tentative D call: TRBD1 (5 bases). Germline CDR1 is SGHDT and CDR2 is YYEEEE. The ends were cut back, 0 bases at V and 1 base at J, with 13 bases in the middle. This CDR3 is built from 16 residues. For the CDR3, the DNA is TGTGCCAGCAGCTTGGAAGGGGCTGCACGGAACACTGAAGCTTTCTTT. Encoded protein: CASSLEGAARNTEAFF.

The rearrangement joins TRBV5-1 to TRBJ1-6; TRBD1 is a possible D gene (6 bases). V lost 4 bases, J lost 7 bases, and 18 bases lay in between. This CDR3 region has 16 residues. Per the germline V gene, CDR1 is SGHRS and CDR2 is YFSETQ. CDR3 sequence (DNA): TGCGCCAGCAGCCCCACCGTACAGGGTCCCAATTCACCCCTCCACTTT. Its translation is CASSPTVQGPNSPLHF. Looking up the rest from reference TRBV5-1 and TRBJ1-6 gives the full variable domain: KAGVTQTPRYLIKTRGQQVTLSCSPISGHRSVSWYQQTPGQGLQFLFEYFSETQRNKGNFPGRFSGRQFSNSRSEMNVSTLELGDSALYLCASSPTVQGPNSPLHFGNGTRLTVT.

V and J are TRBV7-9 and TRBJ1-2, with 8 bases aligning to TRBD1. V lost 3 bases and J lost 7; bases outside the gene matches: 7. The CDR3 length is 14 residues. Looked up from germline, CDR1 is SEHNR and CDR2 is FQNEAQ (reference sequence). CDR3 in amino acids: CASSLNGQGGGYTF. The CDR3 DNA reads as TGTGCCAGCAGCTTGAACGGACAGGGCGGTGGCTACACCTTC. Based on the CDR3 plus reference TRBV7-9 and TRBJ1-2, the full variable domain is DTGVSQNPRHKITKRGQNVTFRCDPISEHNRLYWYRQTLGQGPEFLTYFQNEAQLEKSRLLSDRFSAERPKGSFSTLEIQRTEQGDSAMYLCASSLNGQGGGYTFGSGTRLTVV.